These 30 T cell receptor beta chains were all obtained from the same sample, sequenced in a study of cytomegalovirus exposure and HLA in healthy donors. PCR primers comprised 60 Vbeta and 13 Jbeta primers. Sequenced by immunoSEQ multiplex PCR; TCRdb stores in-frame clones only, minus some. Here the sample spans 75,000 to 80,000 clones, 78% being singletons. Sequencing was carried out using PBMCs. All receptors come from a man in his forties in good health and CMV-seronegative.

J is TRBJ2-5 and V is TRBV7-2; the D gene is possibly TRBD1 (5 bases). Looked up from germline, CDR1 is SGHTA and CDR2 is FQGNSA. The CDR3 sequence is 14 residues long. Trimming took off 2 bases at V and 2 bases at J, with 9 bases between the two ends. The CDR3 bases are TGTGCCAGCAGCTTAATACAGGCACAAGAGACCCAGTACTTC. Translation gives CASSLIQAQETQYF.

The CDR3 DNA follows: TGCGCCAGCAGCCCCCCGGGGGAGTTAACCGGGGAGCTGTTTTTT. This gives the protein CASSPPGELTGELFF. This chain connects TRBV4-1 to TRBJ2-2; weak D call: TRBD2 (6 bases). Germline lookup yields CDR1 MGHRA and CDR2 YSYEKL. V shed 4 bases and J shed 5 bases, with 14 bases lying between them. This CDR3 spans 15 amino acids.

The rearrangement uses TRBV29-1 and TRBJ2-3; TRBD1 aligns across 8 bases. The V and J ends lost 6 bases and 0 bases, in that order; junction bases with no gene match: 8. The CDR3 loop spans 15 amino acids. The V gene's germline CDR1 is SQVTM and CDR2 ANQGSEA. The CDR3 nucleotides read TGCAGCGTCTCTTACCGGGACAGGAGCACAGATACGCAGTATTTT. Translated: CSVSYRDRSTDTQYF.

The rearrangement links TRBV5-1 to TRBJ2-7, with 8 bases identical to TRBD1. The germline V gene encodes CDR1 SGHRS and CDR2 YFSETQ. The V and J ends lost 4 bases and 3 bases, in that order; junction bases with no gene match: 3. The CDR3 spans 13 residues. CDR3 sequence reads: CASSQQGDYEQYF. In DNA, the CDR3 is TGCGCCAGCAGCCAACAGGGGGACTACGAGCAGTACTTC.

This chain uses TRBV19 with TRBJ1-1, with D maybe TRBD1 (6 bases). This CDR3 region has 14 residues. CDR1 LNHDA and CDR2 SQIVND come from the germline V gene (reference sequence). V lost 7 bases, J lost 0 bases, and 12 bases lay in between. The CDR3 reads CASKPDSLNTEAFF. CDR3 sequence (DNA): TGTGCCAGTAAACCGGACAGCTTGAACACTGAAGCTTTCTTT.

The chain combines TRBV7-9 with TRBJ1-4, with 7 nucleotides matching TRBD1. Unmatched junction bases numbered 5, after V lost 5 bases and J lost 2 bases. There are 15 residues in the CDR3. Germline CDR1 and CDR2: SEHNR and FQNEAQ (reference sequence). DNA for the CDR3: TGTGCCAGCAGCGTGCTGACAGGGACTAATGAAAAACTGTTTTTT. Its translation is CASSVLTGTNEKLFF.

This chain uses TRBV28 with TRBJ1-5; 7 nucleotides line up with TRBD1. After removal of 6 bases from V and 6 bases from J, the junction contained 5 bases not matched to a gene. Germline values: CDR1 MDHEN, CDR2 SYDVKM. The CDR3 has 13 residues. DNA for the CDR3: TGTGCCAGCAGATGGGCAGGGGGTCAGCCCCAGCATTTT. Its protein product is CASRWAGGQPQHF.

This clone was picked up one time. CDR3 loop: CASSMPRTGGRDEQFF. The CDR3 region has the DNA TGTGCCAGCAGCATGCCAAGGACAGGGGGCCGTGATGAGCAGTTCTTC. The V gene is TRBV5-6, the J gene TRBJ2-1; 11 nucleotides agree with TRBD1. V gave up 4 bases and J gave up 8 bases; unmatched junction bases: 11. Germline-derived CDR1 and CDR2 are SGHDT and YYEEEE. The CDR3 contains 16 residues.

V gene TRBV5-1 combines with J gene TRBJ2-1, with D maybe TRBD2 (5 bases). The germline V gene has CDR1 SGHRS and CDR2 YFSETQ. The CDR3 is 13 amino acids. V lost 4 bases and J 6 bases, leaving 11 bases between the germline ends. Here the CDR3 reads CASSPLEGNEQFF. DNA for the CDR3: TGCGCCAGCAGCCCGTTAGAGGGCAATGAGCAGTTCTTC.

The V gene is TRBV7-9, the J gene TRBJ2-1, with 13 nucleotides matching TRBD2. Germline values: CDR1 SEHNR, CDR2 FQNEAQ (reference sequence). The junction had 7 bases not matched to a gene; V was cut back by 5 bases and J by 15 bases. The CDR3 length is 13 residues. Written as DNA, the CDR3 is TGTGCCAGCAGCCGGACTAGCGGGAGTGGCTGGTTCTTC. Translation: CASSRTSGSGWFF.

The sample holds one count of this clone. V and J are TRBV25-1 and TRBJ2-1, with 8 positions matching TRBD2. CDR1 and CDR2 from the germline V gene are MGHDK and SYGVNS. Trimming removed 6 bases from V and 0 bases from J; junction bases left unmatched: 4. CDR3 length: 15 residues. The chain's CDR3 is CASSPGGSSYNEQFF. Written as DNA, the CDR3 is TGTGCCAGCAGCCCGGGGGGGAGCTCCTACAATGAGCAGTTCTTC.

This chain joins TRBV5-4 and TRBJ2-1; 9 bases map to TRBD2. Trimming at V came to 0 bases and at J to 2 bases, leaving 3 bases not matched to a gene. The CDR3 extends over 16 amino acids. From germline, CDR1 is SGHNT and CDR2 YYREEE (reference sequence). Here the CDR3 reads CASSLGGLAPYNEQFF. CDR3 DNA sequence: TGTGCCAGCAGCTTGGGGGGACTAGCTCCCTACAATGAGCAGTTCTTC.

This clone was detected once. The sample has other DNA sequences that encode this CDR3 too. This chain connects TRBV11-2 to TRBJ2-3; D is possibly TRBD2 (5 bases). Trimming removed 5 bases at V and 0 bases at J, with 15 bases between. The CDR3 runs to 16 residues. The germline CDR1 and CDR2 sequences are SGHAT and FQNNGV. The CDR3 coding sequence is TGTGCCAGCAGCCATCCCGACTATTCTAGCACAGATACGCAGTATTTT. It specifies CASSHPDYSSTDTQYF.

The chain couples TRBV28 to TRBJ1-2; D may be TRBD1 (6 bases). This CDR3 is 12 amino acids long. Germline-derived CDR1 and CDR2 are MDHEN and SYDVKM. Trimming shortened V by 10 bases and J by 4 bases, and 13 bases separated the two germline ends. The CDR3: CATGQSVYGYTF. CDR3 DNA sequence: TGTGCCACCGGACAGTCCGTCTATGGCTACACCTTC.

The chain recombines TRBV6-1 with TRBJ2-7; 8 nucleotides match TRBD2. After removal of 2 bases from V and 5 bases from J, the junction contained 8 bases not matched to a gene. CDR3 length: 15 residues. CDR1 and CDR2 (germline): MNHNS, SASEGT. The CDR3 bases are TGTGCCAGCAGTGAAATTCGGGGGGGAGTCGACGAGCAGTACTTC. Residues: CASSEIRGGVDEQYF.

The chain combines TRBV5-6 with TRBJ2-7, with TRBD2 identical over 7 bases. Germline trimming cut 4 bases from V and 2 bases from J; bases unmatched to any gene: 12. CDR3 length: 16 amino acids. The germline CDR1 and CDR2 sequences are SGHDT and YYEEEE. DNA of the CDR3: TGTGCCAGCAGCGCGGTCTTTGCTAGCGGACCCTACGAGCAGTACTTC. Translation: CASSAVFASGPYEQYF.

The CDR3 spells CASSGDRVAKNIQYF. The CDR3 DNA sequence: TGTGCCAGTAGTGGCGACAGGGTAGCCAAAAACATTCAGTACTTC. V and J are TRBV19 and TRBJ2-4; 7 positions agree with TRBD1. Germline trimming cut 5 bases from V and 0 bases from J; bases unmatched to any gene: 4. From germline, CDR1 is LNHDA and CDR2 SQIVND (reference sequence). This CDR3 has 15 residues.

V and J are TRBV4-1 and TRBJ2-6; the D gene is possibly TRBD1 (6 bases). From germline, CDR1 is MGHRA and CDR2 YSYEKL. There are 18 residues in the CDR3. V lost 5 bases and J 1 base, leaving 18 bases between the germline ends. The CDR3 nucleotides are TGCGCCAGCAGCTTTACCAAAGACAGGCCATCTGGGGCCAACGTCCTGACTTTC. Amino acids: CASSFTKDRPSGANVLTF.

This clone was detected once. This sequence joins TRBV12-5 and TRBJ2-7; perhaps TRBD2 as D (6 bases). Germline V gene data show CDR1 as LGHNT and CDR2 as FRNRAP. V shed 7 bases and J shed 0 bases, with 10 bases lying between them. The length of the CDR3 is 13 residues. The CDR3 spells CASASSGSYEQYF. The CDR3 DNA reads TGTGCTAGTGCGAGTAGCGGCTCCTACGAGCAGTACTTC. The full variable domain, completed using reference TRBV12-5 and TRBJ2-7, is DARVTQTPRHKVTEMGQEVTMRCQPILGHNTVFWYRQTMMQGLELLAYFRNRAPLDDSGMPKDRFSAEMPDATLATLKIQPSEPRDSAVYFCASASSGSYEQYFGPGTRLTVT.

This clone was seen a single time. The V call is TRBV5-1, the J call TRBJ2-2, with 12 positions matching TRBD1. J gave up 7 bases and V 0 bases, and 7 bases lay outside the gene matches. The V gene's germline CDR1 is SGHRS and CDR2 YFSETQ. This CDR3 contains 17 residues. The CDR3 sequence is CASSLATGQGAGGELFF. The CDR3 DNA reads as TGCGCCAGCAGCTTGGCCACGGGACAGGGGGCCGGCGGGGAGCTGTTTTTT.

Remarks on this clone: The conserved phenylalanine or tryptophan normally closing the CDR3 is absent here, so this likely arose from a read error. This chain connects TRBV27 to TRBJ2-2, with D tentatively TRBD1 (6 bases). The CDR3 sequence is 17 residues long. The germline V and J ends were trimmed by 4 bases and 3 bases, with 18 bases remaining between them. The germline gives CDR1 MNHEY, CDR2 SMNVEV (reference sequence). The DNA for the CDR3 is TGTGCCAGCAGTTCCTCTCACCGACAGGAATACACCGGGGAGCTGTTTCTT. Translation: CASSSSHRQEYTGELFL.

This chain links TRBV7-8 with TRBJ2-5, with D possibly TRBD1 on 6 matching bases. The CDR3 contains 16 residues. Trimming took 5 bases from V and 5 from J, leaving 21 bases between them. Germline CDR1 and CDR2: SGHVS and FQNEAQ. The CDR3: CASSTIGRGNVETQYF. The CDR3 nucleotides read TGTGCCAGCAGCACGATAGGCAGGGGAAATGTGGAGACCCAGTACTTC.

The rearrangement joins TRBV30 to TRBJ1-5; TRBD1 might be the D (5 bases). The CDR3 consists of 13 residues. Germline loops: CDR1 GTSNPN, CDR2 SVGIG (reference sequence). Trimming stripped 4 bases from V and 11 bases from J, with 18 bases between. Written as DNA, the CDR3 is TGTGCCTGGAAAGTCACCGGGGGGGTAGCCCAGCATTTT. Protein product: CAWKVTGGVAQHF.

This clone was seen a single time. Written as DNA, the CDR3 is TGCAGCGTTGCCTATAACTATGGCTACACCTTC. Residues: CSVAYNYGYTF. V and J are TRBV29-1 and TRBJ1-2; D is unresolved. Trimming removed 4 bases at V and 1 base at J, with 4 bases between. Germline V gives CDR1 SQVTM, CDR2 ANQGSEA. The CDR3 has 11 amino acids.

The rearrangement links TRBV10-1 to TRBJ2-1, with 10 positions matching TRBD2. Trimming took 3 bases from V and 3 from J; bases not matched to a gene: 5. The length of the CDR3 is 16 residues. Germline assignment: CDR1 WNHNN and CDR2 SYGVQD (reference sequence). This CDR3 is CASSENSGRIYNEQFF. In DNA form, the CDR3 reads TGCGCCAGCAGTGAAAATAGCGGGAGGATCTACAATGAGCAGTTCTTC.

This rearrangement joins TRBV6-1 to TRBJ2-1, with 13 positions matching TRBD2. V trimming: 6 bases; J trimming: 8 bases; junction bases outside the gene matches: 7. Looked up from germline, CDR1 is MNHNS and CDR2 is SASEGT. This CDR3 is 15 amino acids long. The chain's CDR3 is CASRSGTSGTDEQFF. In DNA form, the CDR3 reads TGTGCCAGCAGGAGCGGGACTAGCGGGACCGATGAGCAGTTCTTC.

V is TRBV28 and J is TRBJ1-5, with D unclear. CDR3 length equals 12 residues. V lost 6 bases and J lost 4, with 7 bases in between. Germline assignment: CDR1 MDHEN and CDR2 SYDVKM. The CDR3, as DNA: TGTGCCAGCAGGCGGGCAAATCAGCCCCAGCATTTT. Its protein is CASRRANQPQHF.

The V and J genes are TRBV7-8 and TRBJ1-1; D gene uncertain. This CDR3 region has 13 residues. V shed 3 bases and J shed 9 bases, with 14 bases lying between them. The germline V gene encodes CDR1 SGHVS and CDR2 FQNEAQ. Written as DNA, the CDR3 is TGTGCCAGCAGCTTTGGTTTGACTGCAAAAGCTTTCTTT. This gives the protein CASSFGLTAKAFF.

This rearrangement joins TRBV2 to TRBJ1-5, with 7 bases lining up with TRBD1. V dropped 4 bases and J dropped 3; count of bases not matched to a gene: 3. CDR1 is SNHLY, CDR2 FYNNEI, per germline. This CDR3 contains 14 residues. The CDR3 loop reads CASSVGQHNQPQHF. Here the CDR3 DNA reads TGTGCCAGCAGTGTGGGACAGCACAATCAGCCCCAGCATTTT.

The rearrangement joins TRBV28 to TRBJ2-7; D might be TRBD1 (5 bases). The V gene lost 3 bases and the J gene lost 6 bases, with 24 bases spanning the gap. This CDR3 has 17 residues. Germline assignment: CDR1 MDHEN and CDR2 SYDVKM. CDR3 amino acids: CASSFDRQTEFFGEQYF. CDR3 sequence (DNA): TGTGCCAGCAGTTTTGACAGACAGACCGAATTCTTCGGCGAGCAGTACTTC.